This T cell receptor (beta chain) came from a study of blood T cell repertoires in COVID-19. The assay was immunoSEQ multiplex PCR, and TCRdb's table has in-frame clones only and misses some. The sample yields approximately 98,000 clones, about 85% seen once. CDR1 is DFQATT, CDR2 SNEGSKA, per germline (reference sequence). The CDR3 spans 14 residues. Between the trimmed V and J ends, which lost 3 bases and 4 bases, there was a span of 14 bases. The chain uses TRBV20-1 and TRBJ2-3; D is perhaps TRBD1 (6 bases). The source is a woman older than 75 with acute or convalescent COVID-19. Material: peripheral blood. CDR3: CSASKGVPADTQYF. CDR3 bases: TGCAGTGCTAGTAAGGGGGTTCCGGCAGATACGCAGTATTTT.